Reported below is one TCR beta chain. CDR3 length: 14 amino acids. Germline V gene data show CDR1 as MDHEN and CDR2 as SYDVKM. Trimming at V came to 8 bases and at J to 5 bases, leaving 9 bases not matched to a gene. The entry originates in a study of T cell changes during pregnancy in multiple sclerosis. Repertoires were generated with immunoSEQ multiplex PCR, while TCRdb's copy carries only in-frame clones and drops some. The sample holds some 73,000 clones, approximately 92% seen once. This chain links TRBV28 with TRBJ2-1; 7 bases match TRBD2. The sample here was peripheral blood, taken in the third trimester of pregnancy. This receptor was obtained from a female donor in good health, enrolled as a control in a pregnancy study. CDR3 loop: CASGKRGLDNEQFF. CDR3 coding DNA: TGTGCCAGCGGGAAGCGGGGCCTAGACAATGAGCAGTTCTTC.